This is a list of T cell receptor beta chains from one sample in a study of T-cell memory formation after mild COVID-19. One entry per CDR3 protein, called by TCRdb with MiXCR from the 5' RACE reads. The sample consists of 550,000 to 600,000 distinct CDR3 sequences, less than 25% of them appearing once. Sequencing was performed on PBMCs or a T cell subset sorted from them (not recorded which). The receptors stem from an adult woman who had mild COVID-19 (a few samples of this study predate the infection). Cell type and time point are not known. Each CDR3 is given without its conserved first and last residue. A D gene is named only where the DNA matches it firmly.

CDR3: ASKTAAWDGYT
D: .
V: TRBV12-3/TRBV12-4

CDR3: ASSEAGLAGVNEQF
D: TRBD2
V: TRBV2

CDR3: ASSLSAGGGETQY
D: TRBD2
V: TRBV7-8

CDR3: ASSQADRGRYEQY
D: TRBD1
V: TRBV4-1

CDR3: ASSLQVGRGTEQY
D: TRBD1
V: TRBV5-4

CDR3: ASSLQTAEQY
D: .
V: TRBV7-8

CDR3: ASSVAEGTTEAF
D: .
V: TRBV7-2

CDR3: ASSFLDGMNTEAF
D: .
V: TRBV12-3/TRBV12-4

CDR3: ATSLGQVSYEQY
D: TRBD1
V: TRBV24-1

CDR3: ASNADRRGVPY
D: .
V: TRBV5-1

CDR3: SARVGTGGAEKLF
D: TRBD1
V: TRBV20-1

CDR3: ASLTSGALHTQY
D: TRBD2
V: TRBV6-1

CDR3: ASSEESGQGGETQY
D: .
V: TRBV7-3

CDR3: ASSEAGTSGGMNEQF
D: TRBD2
V: TRBV2

CDR3: SAYQSSYNSPLH
D: .
V: TRBV20-1

CDR3: ASSYLRGNTGELF
D: .
V: TRBV12-3/TRBV12-4

CDR3: ASSRQLASGSRHEQF
D: TRBD2
V: TRBV19

CDR3: ASSIVAGSTEAF
D: .
V: TRBV19

CDR3: ASKGDDPTNEKLF
D: .
V: TRBV6-1

CDR3: AISTGQGYNEQF
D: TRBD1
V: TRBV10-3

CDR3: ASSFAGRTHQPQH
D: .
V: TRBV12-3/TRBV12-4

CDR3: ASSQDQSTGELF
D: .
V: TRBV4-3

CDR3: ASSQGRRYNEQF
D: .
V: TRBV14

CDR3: ASSVGGASGGARNEQF
D: TRBD2
V: TRBV9

CDR3: ASSSGSGSQETQY
D: TRBD2
V: TRBV6-2/TRBV6-3

CDR3: ASSPGQGIVQPQH
D: TRBD1
V: TRBV27

CDR3: ATRYVPALYNEQF
D: .
V: TRBV13

CDR3: ASTTSGDYEQY
D: TRBD2
V: TRBV19

CDR3: SAKELAELSTYEQY
D: TRBD2
V: TRBV20-1

CDR3: ASSVDGGLGYGYT
D: .
V: TRBV9

CDR3: ASSVDPGDYNEQF
D: .
V: TRBV9

CDR3: ASSPARVVPF
D: .
V: TRBV7-9

CDR3: ASSLVGLDYNEQF
D: TRBD2
V: TRBV5-1

CDR3: ASSLEGAKGTEAF
D: TRBD1
V: TRBV5-1

CDR3: ASSSGHGGGNTGELF
D: TRBD2
V: TRBV5-4

CDR3: ASSISEAAEAF
D: .
V: TRBV5-1

CDR3: ASSQGSGGHRQWEQF
D: .
V: TRBV4-1

CDR3: SAPPGFTDTQY
D: .
V: TRBV20-1

CDR3: ASSLAPDLHNEQF
D: .
V: TRBV5-1

CDR3: ASRGSGSVDEQF
D: TRBD2
V: TRBV28

CDR3: ASSSTQGWGYT
D: .
V: TRBV7-9

CDR3: ASSQGQGSGNTIY
D: TRBD1
V: TRBV4-1

CDR3: ASSFPQTVNTGELF
D: .
V: TRBV7-9

CDR3: ASSSQLTGTTEAF
D: .
V: TRBV5-5

CDR3: ASSSLQGISTDTQY
D: .
V: TRBV6-5

CDR3: ASSRSDRSSYNEQF
D: TRBD1
V: TRBV19